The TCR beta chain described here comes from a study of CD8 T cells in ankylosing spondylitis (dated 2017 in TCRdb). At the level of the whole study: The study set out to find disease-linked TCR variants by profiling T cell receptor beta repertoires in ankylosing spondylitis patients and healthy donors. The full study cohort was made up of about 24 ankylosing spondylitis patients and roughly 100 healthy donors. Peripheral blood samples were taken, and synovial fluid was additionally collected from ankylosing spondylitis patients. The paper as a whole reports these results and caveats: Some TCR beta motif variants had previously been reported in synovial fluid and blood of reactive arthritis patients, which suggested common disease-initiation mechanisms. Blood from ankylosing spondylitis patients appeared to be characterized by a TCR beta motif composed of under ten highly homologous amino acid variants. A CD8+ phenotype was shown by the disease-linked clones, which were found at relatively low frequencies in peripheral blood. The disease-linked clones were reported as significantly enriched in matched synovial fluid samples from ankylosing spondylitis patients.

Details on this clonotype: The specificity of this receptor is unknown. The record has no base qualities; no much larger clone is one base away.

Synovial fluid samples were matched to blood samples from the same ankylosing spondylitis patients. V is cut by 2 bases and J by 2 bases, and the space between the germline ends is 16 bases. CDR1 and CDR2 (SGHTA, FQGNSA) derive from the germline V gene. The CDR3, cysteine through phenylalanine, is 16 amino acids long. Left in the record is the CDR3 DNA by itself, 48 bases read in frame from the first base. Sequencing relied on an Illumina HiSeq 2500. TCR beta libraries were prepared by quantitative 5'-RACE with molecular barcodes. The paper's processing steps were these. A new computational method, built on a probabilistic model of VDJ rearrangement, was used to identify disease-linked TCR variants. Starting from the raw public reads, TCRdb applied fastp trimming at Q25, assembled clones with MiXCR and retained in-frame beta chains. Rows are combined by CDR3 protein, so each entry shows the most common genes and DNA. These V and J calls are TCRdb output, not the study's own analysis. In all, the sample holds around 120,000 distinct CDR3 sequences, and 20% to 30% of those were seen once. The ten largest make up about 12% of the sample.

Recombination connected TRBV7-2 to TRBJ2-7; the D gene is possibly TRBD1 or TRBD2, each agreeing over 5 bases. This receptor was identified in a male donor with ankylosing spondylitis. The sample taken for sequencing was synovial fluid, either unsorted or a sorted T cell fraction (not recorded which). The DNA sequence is TGTGCCAGCAGCTTAAGGCTGGGGGACGCCACCTACGAGCAGTACTTC. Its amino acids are CASSLRLGDATYEQYF.